The 16 T cell receptor beta chains given below trace back to one sample, sequenced in a study of CD8 T cells in Susac syndrome. The RNA input was roughly 0.45 to 1 ug, and it was reverse transcribed with random hexamers. A single record per CDR3 protein comes from TCRdb applying MiXCR to the immunoSEQ multiplex PCR reads. The sample consists of 150,000 to 200,000 distinct CDR3 sequences, over 85% of them appearing once. The sample was CD4+ T cells from PBMCs. The receptors derive from a human donor in good health.

J is TRBJ2-1 and V is TRBV5-1; D not resolved. The length of the CDR3 is 13 residues. The germline CDR1 and CDR2 sequences are SGHRS and YFSETQ. Trimming cost V 4 bases and J 8 bases, with 13 bases left between them. The CDR3 region is CASSQGPVDEQFF. The CDR3 DNA reads TGCGCCAGCAGCCAAGGACCGGTCGATGAGCAGTTCTTC.

The chain links TRBV20-1 to TRBJ2-6, with D unclear. Trimming removed 0 bases at V and 0 bases at J, with 6 bases between. The CDR3 totals 15 residues. Germline CDR1 and CDR2: DFQATT and SNEGSKA (reference sequence). The CDR3 sequence: CSARERYSGANVLTF. CDR3 sequence (DNA): TGCAGTGCTAGAGAACGTTACTCTGGGGCCAACGTCCTGACTTTC.

The chain is built from TRBV2 and TRBJ2-7, with 10 bases that match TRBD2. Germline values: CDR1 SNHLY, CDR2 FYNNEI. This CDR3 is 14 amino acids long. With V trimmed by 7 bases and J by 1 base, 4 bases remained unmatched. CDR3 sequence: CASTDSGGSYEQYF. CDR3 sequence (DNA): TGTGCCAGCACGGATAGCGGGGGGTCCTACGAGCAGTACTTC.

J is TRBJ2-5 and V is TRBV6-5; the D is unclear. Trimming took 6 bases from V and 4 from J, leaving 18 bases between them. Germline values: CDR1 MNHEY, CDR2 SVGAGI. The CDR3 loop spans 15 amino acids. CDR3 sequence (DNA): TGTGCCAGCAGCCCCGAGGATGGGCGCGGAGAGACCCAGTACTTC. Translation gives CASSPEDGRGETQYF.

The J gene is TRBJ2-3, the V gene TRBV30; perhaps TRBD2 as D (6 bases). Germline lookup yields CDR1 GTSNPN and CDR2 SVGIG (reference sequence). There are 14 residues in the CDR3. Trimming took 4 bases from V and 5 from J, leaving 16 bases between them. CDR3: CAWIPGHGGDTQYF. The CDR3 DNA reads as TGTGCCTGGATCCCCGGACACGGGGGAGATACGCAGTATTTT.

V is TRBV19 and J is TRBJ1-5; D ambiguous. Trimming took 5 bases from V and 7 from J, leaving 9 bases between them. There are 12 residues in the CDR3. Germline V gives CDR1 LNHDA, CDR2 SQIVND (reference sequence). The CDR3 loop reads CASSAFGQPQHF. As DNA, the CDR3 is TGTGCCAGTAGTGCGTTTGGGCAGCCCCAGCATTTT.

This rearrangement joins TRBV6-1 to TRBJ1-6; possibly TRBD1 for D (5 bases). The CDR3 extends over 16 amino acids. In germline, CDR1 is MNHNS, CDR2 SASEGT. Trimming removed 5 bases at V and 4 bases at J, with 15 bases between. Here the CDR3 reads CASSLAGQIYNSPLHF. The CDR3, as DNA: TGTGCCAGCAGTCTGGCAGGGCAGATATATAATTCACCCCTCCACTTT.

The chain links TRBV13 to TRBJ2-3; TRBD1 matches 7 bases. With V trimmed by 2 bases and J by 2 bases, 7 bases remained unmatched. The V gene's germline CDR1 is PRHDT and CDR2 FYEKMQ (reference sequence). There are 16 residues in the CDR3. CDR3 DNA sequence: TGTGCCAGCAGCTTAACAAGGGACAGCCTCACAGATACGCAGTATTTT. Protein sequence: CASSLTRDSLTDTQYF.

The chain joins TRBV12-3 or TRBV12-4 to TRBJ1-5; unclear D gene. The CDR3 sequence is 15 residues long. Trimming stripped 5 bases from V and 1 base from J, with 12 bases between. The CDR3 sequence: CASSPDWGSNQPQHF. The CDR3 bases are TGTGCCAGCAGTCCCGACTGGGGAAGCAATCAGCCCCAGCATTTT.

The V and J genes are TRBV11-1 and TRBJ2-1, with 9 bases matching TRBD1. This CDR3 region has 15 residues. Germline CDR1 is SGHAT and CDR2 is FQDESV (reference sequence). Trimming cost V 1 base and J 6 bases; bases outside gene matches: 4. The CDR3, as DNA: TGTGCCAGCAGCTTAGTATGGACAGGGGTCAATGAGCAGTTCTTC. Encoded protein: CASSLVWTGVNEQFF.

This chain's CDR3 is CSVEDRAGTTF. In nucleotides, the CDR3 is TGCAGCGTTGAAGATCGGGCGGGCACGACCTTC. This chain connects TRBV29-1 to TRBJ1-2; D remains unclear. The germline V gene encodes CDR1 SQVTM and CDR2 ANQGSEA. The length of the CDR3 is 11 residues. V dropped 0 bases and J dropped 14 bases, with 13 bases sitting between them.

V usage is TRBV24-1 and J usage is TRBJ2-1, with TRBD2 matching over 8 bases. This CDR3 region has 14 residues. Germline trimming cut 11 bases from V and 5 bases from J; bases unmatched to any gene: 10. CDR1 is KGHDR and CDR2 is SFDVKD in the germline V gene. CDR3 residues: CAIGDGGVNNEQFF. The CDR3 nucleotides are TGTGCCATAGGAGACGGGGGGGTAAACAATGAGCAGTTCTTC.

V usage is TRBV28 and J usage is TRBJ2-7, with no clear D. The V end was cut by 6 bases, the J end by 10 bases, with 22 bases between. This CDR3 spans 14 amino acids. Germline CDR1 MDHEN, CDR2 SYDVKM. The CDR3 DNA reads TGTGCCAGCAGCCGCGACCGCAGCTTTAGTAGACAGTACTTC. The encoded protein is CASSRDRSFSRQYF.

The V and J genes are TRBV6-2 or TRBV6-3 and TRBJ2-5, with D possibly being TRBD2 (5 bases). Trimming took off 6 bases at V and 0 bases at J, with 11 bases between the two ends. The CDR3 has 14 amino acids. From germline, CDR1 is MNHEY and CDR2 SVGEGT. CDR3 region: CASRSDWHQETQYF. CDR3 in DNA: TGTGCCAGCAGGTCGGACTGGCACCAAGAGACCCAGTACTTC.

The J gene is TRBJ1-1, the V gene TRBV29-1, with D perhaps TRBD1 (6 bases). CDR1 SQVTM and CDR2 ANQGSEA come from the germline V gene. The CDR3 is 11 residues long. Trimming left V 5 bases short and J 6 bases short, with 10 bases between. CDR3 DNA sequence: TGCAGCGTTCAGGGGCGCGCTGAAGCTTTCTTT. Its protein is CSVQGRAEAFF.

The V gene is TRBV20-1, the J gene TRBJ2-7; D is unresolved. Germline CDR1 and CDR2: DFQATT and SNEGSKA (reference sequence). V was clipped by 6 bases and J by 2 bases, with 8 bases between them. The CDR3 runs to 11 residues. The CDR3 DNA reads TGCAGTGCCACCCGAGCCTACGAGCAGTACTTC. Translation: CSATRAYEQYF.